The clone carrying this T cell receptor (beta chain) was observed a single time. The CDR3 covers 13 residues. Germline V gene sequence: CDR1 MNHNS, CDR2 SASEGT. V lost 4 bases, J lost 7 bases, and 13 bases lay in between. This record comes from a study of shared clonotypes between healthy human individuals. The authors loaded around 190 ng DNA, some 32,000 T cell genomes, into sorted-subset replicate PCRs. The data were produced by immunoSEQ multiplex PCR, yet TCRdb's version contains in-frame clones alone and is incomplete. The data contain a few million clones, over 90% of them seen just once; the ten biggest clones take up about 0.37%.

The rearrangement links TRBV6-1 to TRBJ1-1, with TRBD1 as a possible D gene (5 bases). The sequencing sample was made of naive CD4+ T cells from PBMCs. Subset of the sample: CD45RA+ positively selected. The receptor was derived from a man younger than 30 in good health. Some clones in this sample may be carry-over from other donors' samples. This CDR3 is CASSVGGGNEAFF. As DNA, the CDR3 is TGTGCCAGCAGTGTTGGGGGAGGTAATGAAGCTTTCTTT.